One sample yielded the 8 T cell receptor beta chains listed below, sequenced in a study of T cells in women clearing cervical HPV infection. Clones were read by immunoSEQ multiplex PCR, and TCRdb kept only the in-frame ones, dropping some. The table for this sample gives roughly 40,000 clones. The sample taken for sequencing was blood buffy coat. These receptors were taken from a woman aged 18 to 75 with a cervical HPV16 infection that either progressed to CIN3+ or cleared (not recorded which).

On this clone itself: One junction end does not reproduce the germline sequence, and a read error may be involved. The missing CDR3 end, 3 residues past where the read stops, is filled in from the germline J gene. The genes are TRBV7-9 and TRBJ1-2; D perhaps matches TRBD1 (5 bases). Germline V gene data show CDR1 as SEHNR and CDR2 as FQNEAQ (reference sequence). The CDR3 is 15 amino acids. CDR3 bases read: TGTGCCAGCAGCGTAGCGGGACTTTCCTACAATGAC. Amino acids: CASSVAGLSYND. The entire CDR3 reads CASSVAGLSYNDYTF.

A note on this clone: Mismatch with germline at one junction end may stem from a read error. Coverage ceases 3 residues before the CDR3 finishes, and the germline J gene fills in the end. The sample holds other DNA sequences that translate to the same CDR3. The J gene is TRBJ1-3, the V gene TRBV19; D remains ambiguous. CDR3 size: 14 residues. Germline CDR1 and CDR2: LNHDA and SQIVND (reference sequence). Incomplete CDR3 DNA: TGTGCCAGTAGTACTACTGACTCTGGAAACACT. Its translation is CASSTTDSGNT. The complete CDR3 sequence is CASSTTDSGNTIYF.

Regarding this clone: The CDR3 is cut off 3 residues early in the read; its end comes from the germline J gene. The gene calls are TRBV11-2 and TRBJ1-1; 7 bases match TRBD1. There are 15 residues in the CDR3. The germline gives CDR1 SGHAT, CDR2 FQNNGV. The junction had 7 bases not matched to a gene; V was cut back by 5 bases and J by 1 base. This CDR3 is CASSLEAGGNTEAFF. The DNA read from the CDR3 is TGTGCCAGCAGCCTGGAGGCAGGGGGGAACACTGAA. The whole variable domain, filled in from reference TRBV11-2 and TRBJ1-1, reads EAGVAQSPRYKIIEKRQSVAFWCNPISGHATLYWYQQILGQGPKLLIQFQNNGVVDDSQLPKDRFSAERLKGVDSTLKIQPAKLEDSAVYLCASSLEAGGNTEAFFGQGTRLTVV.

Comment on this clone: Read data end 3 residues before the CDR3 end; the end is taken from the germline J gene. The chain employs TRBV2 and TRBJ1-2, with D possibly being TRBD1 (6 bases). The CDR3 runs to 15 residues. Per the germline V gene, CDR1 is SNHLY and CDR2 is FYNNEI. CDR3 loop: CASSEAGAETYDYTF. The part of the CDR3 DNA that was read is TGTGCCAGCAGTGAAGCGGGGGCAGAGACCTACGAC.

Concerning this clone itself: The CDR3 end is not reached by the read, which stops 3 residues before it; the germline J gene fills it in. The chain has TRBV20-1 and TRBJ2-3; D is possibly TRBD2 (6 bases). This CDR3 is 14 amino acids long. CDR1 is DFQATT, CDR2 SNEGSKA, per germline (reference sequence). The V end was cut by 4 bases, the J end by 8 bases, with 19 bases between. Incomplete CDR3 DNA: TGCAGTGCTATCCGGGCCCGATCCGGGGGTACG. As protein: CSAIRARSGGT. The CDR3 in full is CSAIRARSGGTQYF.

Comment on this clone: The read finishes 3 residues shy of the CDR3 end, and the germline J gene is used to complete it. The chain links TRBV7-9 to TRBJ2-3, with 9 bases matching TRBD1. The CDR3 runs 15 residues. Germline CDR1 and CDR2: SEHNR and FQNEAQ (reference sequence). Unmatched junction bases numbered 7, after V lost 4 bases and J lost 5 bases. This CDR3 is CASSSLDRGGDTQYF. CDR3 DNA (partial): TGTGCCAGCAGCTCCCTGGACAGGGGAGGAGATACG.

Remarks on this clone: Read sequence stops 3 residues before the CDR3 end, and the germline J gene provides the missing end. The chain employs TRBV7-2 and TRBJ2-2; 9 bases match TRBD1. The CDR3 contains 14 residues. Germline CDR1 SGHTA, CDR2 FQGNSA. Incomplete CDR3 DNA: TGTGCCAGCAGACCCGGGACAGGGAATTCACCG. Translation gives CASRPGTGNSP. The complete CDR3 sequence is CASRPGTGNSPLFF.

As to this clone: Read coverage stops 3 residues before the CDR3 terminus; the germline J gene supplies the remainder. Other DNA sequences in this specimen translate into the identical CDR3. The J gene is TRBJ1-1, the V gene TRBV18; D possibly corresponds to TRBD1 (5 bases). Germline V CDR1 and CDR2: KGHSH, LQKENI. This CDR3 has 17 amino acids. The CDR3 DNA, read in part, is TGTGCCAGCTCATCCCTCTTAGCGGGGGGGTACCAAGAGACA. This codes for CASSSLLAGGYQET. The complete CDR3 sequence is CASSSLLAGGYQETAFF.